This T cell receptor beta chain is drawn from a study of cytomegalovirus exposure and HLA in healthy donors. Study-level information: The platform used for the 95 to 150 validation repertoires matched that of the 500 to 850 first-cohort repertoires, a later analysis reported.

Germline V gene sequence: CDR1 MNHEY, CDR2 SMNVEV (reference sequence). The CDR3 sequence is 13 residues long. V was cut by 6 bases and J by 4 bases, with 12 bases left in between. A few counts support this clone. Only in-frame clones appear in the TCRdb table, and some are missing; sequencing was by immunoSEQ multiplex PCR. This sample has about 200,000 clones; roughly 83% occur once, and the top ten carry roughly 5.5%. The V call is TRBV27, the J call TRBJ1-1; D might be TRBD1 (6 bases). The specimen sequenced was PBMCs. This clonotype originated in a woman aged 18-35 years in good health and CMV-seronegative. CDR3 DNA: TGTGCCAGCAGAGCATCGGGGGCCACTGAAGCTTTCTTT. This codes for CASRASGATEAFF.